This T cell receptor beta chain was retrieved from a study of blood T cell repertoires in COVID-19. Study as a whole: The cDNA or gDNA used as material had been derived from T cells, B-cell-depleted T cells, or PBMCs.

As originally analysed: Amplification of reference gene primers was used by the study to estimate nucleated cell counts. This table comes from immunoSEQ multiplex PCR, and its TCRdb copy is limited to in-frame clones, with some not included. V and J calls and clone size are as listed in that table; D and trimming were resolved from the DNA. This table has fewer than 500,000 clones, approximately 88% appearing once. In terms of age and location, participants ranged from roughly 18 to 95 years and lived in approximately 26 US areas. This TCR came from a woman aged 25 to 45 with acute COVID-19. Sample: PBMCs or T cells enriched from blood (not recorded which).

This CDR3 is CASSTGYSGGARTDTQYF. DNA for the CDR3: TGTGCCAGCAGCACCGGATATAGCGGGGGGGCTAGGACAGATACGCAGTATTTT. The chain links TRBV5-4 to TRBJ2-3, with 11 bases that match TRBD2. Trimming took 4 bases from V and 3 from J; bases not matched to a gene: 13. The CDR3 runs to 18 residues. The germline V gene encodes CDR1 SGHNT and CDR2 YYREEE (reference sequence).